This is a list of T cell receptor beta chains from one sample in a study of sequential checkpoint blockade in melanoma. Profiled with immunoSEQ multiplex PCR; TCRdb holds only in-frame clones, not every one. Altogether approximately 15,000 clones are present, around 70% being singletons, with the ten largest covering about an eighth. The sample was CD8+ T cells sorted from blood (inferred from file names), taken from a patient given nivolumab and ipilimumab in sequence. Receptors originate from a human donor with melanoma. The CDR3 runs from the conserved cysteine through the conserved F or W. The order of the fields is V gene, D gene, J gene, clone size, CDR3 protein, CDR3 DNA. A D gene is named only where the DNA matches it firmly. Not all rows give a size; the values are once, few, many and, for expanded clones, a class.

TRBV7-6	TRBD2	TRBJ2-7	.	CASSLGSGGNYEQYF	TGTGCCAGCAGCTTAGGGAGCGGGGGGAACTACGAGCAGTACTTC
TRBV2	TRBD1	TRBJ2-7	.	CASSEAGGRYEQYF	TGTGCCAGCAGTGAGGCAGGGGGCAGATACGAGCAGTACTTC
TRBV7-9	TRBD1	TRBJ1-2	.	CASSLSTGGYGYTF	TGTGCCAGCAGCTTATCCACAGGGGGCTATGGCTACACCTTC
TRBV4-2	.	TRBJ2-1	.	CASSQDLLPNEQFF	TGTGCCAGCAGCCAAGACCTACTACCAAATGAGCAGTTCTTC
TRBV7-9	TRBD1	TRBJ2-7	.	CASVRSEGTGVPSSYEQYF	TGTGCCAGCGTGCGATCCGAAGGGACAGGGGTCCCTAGCTCCTACGAGCAGTACTTC
TRBV4-3	.	TRBJ1-2	.	CASSQAGRLNYGYTF	TGCGCCAGCAGCCAAGCTGGCCGTCTTAACTATGGCTACACCTTC
TRBV7-2	TRBD2	TRBJ2-1	.	CASSKEAPAGGPNEQFF	TGTGCCAGCAGCAAAGAGGCCCCAGCGGGGGGGCCAAATGAGCAGTTCTTC
TRBV5-4	TRBD2	TRBJ2-1	.	CASSQSAGGGNEQFF	TGTGCCAGCAGCCAAAGCGCGGGAGGGGGCAATGAGCAGTTCTTC
TRBV7-9	.	TRBJ1-4	.	CASSLLGGADEKLFF	TGTGCCAGCAGCTTATTAGGAGGGGCGGACGAAAAACTGTTTTTT
TRBV5-1	.	TRBJ1-2	.	CASSLKRMDCGYTF	TGCGCCAGCAGCTTGAAAAGAATGGACTGTGGCTACACCTTC
TRBV7-9	TRBD1	TRBJ1-1	medium-sized	CASSSRGRGNTEAFF	TGTGCCAGCAGCTCCAGGGGGCGGGGGAACACTGAAGCTTTCTTT
TRBV9	.	TRBJ2-3	once	CASSGAPLRADTQYF	TGTGCCAGCAGCGGAGCCCCCCTTCGCGCAGATACGCAGTATTTT
TRBV10-3	.	TRBJ2-3	.	CAISESARGGTDTQYF	TGTGCCATCAGTGAGTCAGCCAGGGGGGGCACAGATACGCAGTATTTT
TRBV7-9	.	TRBJ1-1	few	CASSRVTMNTEAFF	TGTGCCAGCAGCCGGGTCACAATGAACACTGAAGCTTTCTTT
TRBV19	.	TRBJ2-6	.	CASTAGTRVQKTNVLTF	TGTGCCAGTACCGCCGGGACACGGGTTCAGAAAACCAACGTCCTGACTTTC
TRBV11-3	.	TRBJ2-7	.	CASSGLNRDFYEQYF	TGTGCCAGCAGTGGCCTAAACAGGGATTTTTACGAGCAGTACTTC
TRBV2	TRBD1	TRBJ2-1	once	CARGTGKNEQFF	TGTGCCAGAGGGACAGGGAAAAATGAGCAGTTCTTC
TRBV11-2	.	TRBJ2-1	.	CASSLGGSEQFF	TGTGCCAGCAGCTTAGGTGGTAGCGAGCAGTTCTTC
TRBV19	.	TRBJ2-1	once	CASSIENWNEQFF	TGTGCCAGTAGTATAGAGAACTGGAATGAGCAGTTCTTC
TRBV27	.	TRBJ2-2	.	CASKIRDFDTGELFF	TGTGCCAGCAAAATCCGGGACTTCGACACCGGGGAGCTGTTTTTT
TRBV6-5	TRBD1	TRBJ1-5	.	CASSLQGNQPQHF	TGTGCCAGCAGTTTACAGGGGAATCAGCCCCAGCATTTT
TRBV10-3	TRBD1	TRBJ1-3	.	CAIKDRTPLSGNTIYF	TGTGCCATCAAGGACAGGACCCCGCTCTCTGGAAACACCATATATTTT
TRBV13	.	TRBJ1-2	.	CASSPPTSWADYGYTF	TGTGCCAGCAGCCCCCCGACCTCATGGGCAGACTATGGCTACACCTTC
TRBV29-1	.	TRBJ2-7	once	CSGQGLGYEQYF	TGCAGCGGCCAGGGGCTGGGCTACGAGCAGTACTTC
TRBV5-4	TRBD1	TRBJ1-2	.	CASSPTGAHYGYTF	TGTGCCAGCAGCCCGACAGGGGCCCACTATGGCTACACCTTC
TRBV6-5	.	TRBJ1-4	.	CASKIRANEKLFF	TGTGCCAGCAAAATACGGGCTAATGAAAAACTGTTTTTT
TRBV6-5	TRBD1	TRBJ2-1	.	CASSLDRTLSYNEQFF	TGTGCCAGCAGTTTGGACAGGACCCTCTCCTACAATGAGCAGTTCTTC
TRBV10-3	.	TRBJ1-5	large	CATRFEGARNQPQHF	TGTGCCACTCGTTTCGAAGGGGCACGGAATCAGCCCCAGCATTTT
TRBV4-1	TRBD2	TRBJ2-7	.	CASSQDQGLALEQYF	TGCGCCAGCAGCCAAGATCAGGGACTAGCACTCGAGCAGTACTTC
TRBV29-1	.	TRBJ2-2	.	CSVHWAAGELFF	TGCAGCGTCCATTGGGCCGCCGGGGAGCTGTTTTTT
TRBV4-3	.	TRBJ2-7	.	CASSQVSPTPFRGEQYF	TGCGCCAGCAGCCAAGTTTCCCCCACCCCATTCAGGGGCGAGCAGTACTTC
TRBV7-2	TRBD1	TRBJ1-4	.	CASSWGQGEEKLFF	TGTGCCAGCAGCTGGGGACAGGGAGAAGAAAAACTGTTTTTT
TRBV10-3	TRBD1	TRBJ2-2	.	CAIPTGQGSTGELFF	TGTGCCATCCCCACGGGACAGGGGTCAACCGGGGAGCTGTTTTTT
TRBV5-4	.	TRBJ1-1	.	CASSLVADEAFF	TGTGCCAGCAGCTTGGTGGCAGATGAAGCTTTCTTT
TRBV2	TRBD2	TRBJ2-1	.	CASSEAGGSNEQFF	TGTGCCAGCAGTGAAGCGGGAGGGAGCAATGAGCAGTTCTTC
TRBV6-4	TRBD1	TRBJ1-1	.	CASSDWTGRFTEAFF	TGTGCCAGCAGTGATTGGACAGGGAGATTCACTGAAGCTTTCTTT
TRBV6-6	TRBD2	TRBJ2-7	.	CASSYGTSSYEQYF	TGTGCCAGCAGTTACGGGACTAGCTCCTACGAGCAGTACTTC
TRBV27	TRBD1	TRBJ1-2	.	CASSLTGDPNYGYTF	TGTGCCAGCAGTTTAACAGGGGACCCCAACTATGGCTACACCTTC
TRBV19	.	TRBJ2-1	.	CASSGVWGDEQFF	TGTGCCAGTAGTGGTGTTTGGGGAGATGAGCAGTTCTTC
TRBV5-6	TRBD2	TRBJ2-3	.	CASSLSTSGSVADTQYF	TGTGCCAGCAGCTTGTCGACTAGCGGGAGTGTAGCAGATACGCAGTATTTT
TRBV6-1	.	TRBJ2-1	.	CASSQGPNEQFF	TGTGCCAGCAGTCAGGGTCCCAATGAGCAGTTCTTC
TRBV11-3	TRBD1	TRBJ1-2	.	CASSSPTGDGYTF	TGTGCCAGCAGCTCGCCCACAGGGGACGGCTACACCTTC
TRBV19	.	TRBJ1-2	.	CASSIGVGPTSNYGCTF	TGTGCCAGTAGTATCGGTGTAGGCCCAACCTCTAACTATGGCTGCACCTTC
TRBV4-1	TRBD1	TRBJ1-3	few	CASSQYRGSGNTIYF	TGCGCCAGCAGCCAATACAGGGGTAGTGGAAACACCATATATTTT
TRBV9	.	TRBJ2-1	.	CASSVGEREQFF	TGTGCCAGCAGCGTAGGTGAGCGGGAGCAGTTCTTC
TRBV20-1	.	TRBJ1-2	.	CSAIKGDGYTF	TGCAGTGCTATTAAGGGGGATGGCTACACCTTC
TRBV13	TRBD2	TRBJ2-7	.	CASSLGTSGDEQYF	TGTGCCAGCAGCCTTGGGACTAGCGGGGACGAGCAGTACTTC
TRBV9	TRBD1	TRBJ2-2	.	CASVGGDTGELFF	TGTGCCAGCGTAGGGGGCGACACCGGGGAGCTGTTTTTT
TRBV7-9	.	TRBJ2-3	once	CASTERGTPARDTQYF	TGTGCCAGCACCGAACGAGGGACACCTGCTAGGGATACGCAGTATTTT
TRBV9	TRBD1	TRBJ1-4	.	CASSVVGRGNEKLFF	TGTGCCAGCAGCGTAGTAGGCAGGGGGAACGAAAAACTGTTTTTT
TRBV6-5	TRBD1	TRBJ2-1	few	CASSYLGTGVYNEQFF	TGTGCCAGCAGTTACCTAGGGACAGGGGTCTACAATGAGCAGTTCTTC
TRBV7-6	.	TRBJ1-3	.	CASSSPGTRNTIYF	TGTGCCAGCAGCTCCCCGGGGACTAGAAACACCATATATTTT
TRBV4-2	TRBD2	TRBJ2-7	.	CASSQVGLAGAGSYEQYF	TGTGCCAGCAGCCAAGTGGGTCTAGCGGGTGCGGGCTCCTACGAGCAGTACTTC
TRBV27	.	TRBJ2-4	.	CASSLSVAGAKNIQYF	TGTGCCAGCAGTTTATCGGTGGCAGGGGCCAAAAACATTCAGTACTTC
TRBV9	.	TRBJ2-1	.	CASSFRVNEQFF	TGTGCCAGCAGCTTCAGGGTCAATGAGCAGTTCTTC
TRBV27	TRBD1	TRBJ2-7	few	CASSQTGAEQYF	TGTGCCAGCAGCCAGACAGGGGCCGAGCAGTACTTC
TRBV7-6	TRBD2	TRBJ2-3	.	CASSLAPLAGSQADTQYF	TGTGCCAGCAGCTTAGCCCCTCTAGCGGGAAGTCAGGCAGATACGCAGTATTTT